The clone carrying this T cell receptor beta chain was recorded many times. What it binds is unknown. The time point is: sample taken at primary tumor resection. Whole RNA obtained from tumor, nontumor lung or frozen PBMC underwent sequencing without sorting. CDR1 is SGHRS and CDR2 is YFSETQ in the germline V gene. Deletions cut 0 bases from V and 8 bases from J, with 9 bases between. The CDR3 is made up of 13 amino acids. Via MiXCR, TCRdb re-called the 5' RACE reads, giving one row per CDR3 protein. This sample has 45,000 to 55,000 distinct CDR3 sequences, with approximately 5% found just once. This entry comes from a study of spatial heterogeneity in lung cancer. Regarding the study as a whole: Whereas they appeared in blood less at follow-up, ubiquitous expanded tumor TCRs appeared there more at resection.

This TCR was sampled from a male donor with early-stage non-small cell lung cancer. V and J are TRBV5-1 and TRBJ2-1; weak D call: TRBD1 (5 bases). The sequencing used PBMCs, collected at surgery. The DNA of the CDR3 is TGCGCCAGCAGCTTGGACAGGCAATATGAGCAGTTCTTC. Residues: CASSLDRQYEQFF.